A single sample is the source of the 17 T cell receptor beta chains below, sequenced in a study of shared clonotypes between healthy human individuals. Using immunoSEQ multiplex PCR, the repertoire was profiled, and TCRdb retains in-frame clones only, with some absent. The sample holds 600,000 to 800,000 clones, about two thirds seen once. Source material: memory CD4+ T cells sorted from blood. Sample subset: CD45RA-negative fraction. These receptors were obtained from a woman aged 25 to 39 in good health.

V gene TRBV6-4 combines with J gene TRBJ2-1, with D hard to call. Trimming pared 3 bases from V and 9 bases from J, leaving 9 bases between. Germline assignment: CDR1 MRHNA and CDR2 SNTAGT. The CDR3 runs to 12 residues. This chain's CDR3 is CASSDLGGEQFF. As DNA, the CDR3 is TGTGCCAGCAGTGATCTAGGCGGTGAGCAGTTCTTC.

The rearrangement links TRBV28 to TRBJ1-1, with 9 bases aligning to TRBD1. Germline CDR1 is MDHEN and CDR2 is SYDVKM. V lost 6 bases to trimming and J lost 5 bases; unmatched junction nucleotides: 13. The CDR3 has 16 amino acids. The CDR3 nucleotides are TGTGCCAGCAGAACACCTAACAGGGGGCTTGGTACTGAAGCTTTCTTT. It codes for CASRTPNRGLGTEAFF.

As concerns this clone: The junction departs from germline at one end; a sequencing error may be responsible. The rearrangement uses TRBV14 and TRBJ1-1; possibly TRBD1 for D (5 bases). The CDR3 spans 11 residues. Germline V gene sequence: CDR1 SGHDN, CDR2 FVKESK. Written as DNA, the CDR3 is TGTGCCAGCAGCCAAGATCGGGACGGCTCCTTT. Translation gives CASSQDRDGSF. The complete variable domain, with remaining parts taken from reference TRBV14 and TRBJ1-1, reads EAGVTQFPSHSVIEKGQTVTLRCDPISGHDNLYWYRRVMGKEIKFLLHFVKESKQDESGMPNNRFLAERTGGTYSTLKVQPAELEDSGVYFCASSQDRDGSFGQGTRLTVV.

The V gene is TRBV7-9, the J gene TRBJ1-3, with TRBD1 identical over 7 bases. CDR1 is SEHNR, CDR2 FQNEAQ, per germline (reference sequence). V shed 2 bases and J 6 bases; nucleotides not matched to a gene: 4. CDR3 size: 14 residues. In nucleotides, the CDR3 is TGTGCCAGCAGCTTAAGACAGGGACCAAACACCATATATTTT. Encoded protein: CASSLRQGPNTIYF.

V and J are TRBV7-2 and TRBJ2-1; 10 bases match TRBD2. CDR3 length equals 15 residues. The germline CDR1 and CDR2 sequences are SGHTA and FQGNSA. The junction had 4 bases not matched to a gene; V was cut back by 5 bases and J by 3 bases. The chain's CDR3 is CASSTTSGHYNEQFF. DNA for the CDR3: TGTGCCAGCAGCACGACTAGCGGGCACTACAATGAGCAGTTCTTC.

In DNA form, the CDR3 reads TGTGCCAGTAGTATAGGGTCCGGCGAGCAGTACTTC. This translates into CASSIGSGEQYF. The chain carries TRBV19 and TRBJ2-7; D not certain. The CDR3 totals 12 residues. Trimming took 1 base from V and 6 from J, leaving 7 bases between them. Germline loops: CDR1 LNHDA, CDR2 SQIVND (reference sequence).

The chain couples TRBV7-9 to TRBJ2-7, with TRBD1 matching 7 bases. Trimming removed 4 bases from V and 5 bases from J; junction bases left unmatched: 11. Germline V gene sequence: CDR1 SEHNR, CDR2 FQNEAQ (reference sequence). The CDR3 contains 15 residues. CDR3 sequence (DNA): TGTGCCAGCAGCTCCAGGGGGTGGAGATGGGACGAGCAGTACTTC. It is translated as CASSSRGWRWDEQYF.

The count of this clone is one. V is TRBV27 and J is TRBJ2-3, with 9 bases aligning to TRBD2. The CDR3 sequence is 14 residues long. Germline loops: CDR1 MNHEY, CDR2 SMNVEV (reference sequence). The junction had 6 bases not matched to a gene; V was cut back by 8 bases and J by 3 bases. CDR3 sequence reads: CASQLSGSTDTQYF. The CDR3 coding sequence is TGTGCCAGCCAGCTTAGCGGGAGTACAGATACGCAGTATTTT.

In DNA, the CDR3 is TGTGCCAGCAGCTTATACTCCTACGAGCAGTACTTC. Translated: CASSLYSYEQYF. The J gene is TRBJ2-7, the V gene TRBV7-2, with unresolved D. The CDR3 is 12 amino acids. CDR1 and CDR2 from the germline V gene are SGHTA and FQGNSA. The V gene lost 2 bases and the J gene lost 0 bases, with 2 bases spanning the gap.

The V and J genes are TRBV6-6 and TRBJ2-7; D is possibly TRBD2 (5 bases). V was trimmed by 0 bases and J by 2 bases, leaving 11 bases between them. Germline V gene sequence: CDR1 MNHNY, CDR2 SVGAGI (reference sequence). This CDR3 region has 15 residues. CDR3 sequence (DNA): TGTGCCAGCAGTTACTCCAGCGGTTGGGCCTACGAGCAGTACTTC. It yields the protein CASSYSSGWAYEQYF.

The V gene is TRBV28, the J gene TRBJ1-2, with 7 bases that match TRBD1. From germline, CDR1 is MDHEN and CDR2 SYDVKM. Losses at the gene ends were 6 bases for V and 3 bases for J; bases not matched to a gene: 7. This CDR3 comprises 14 residues. CDR3 in DNA: TGTGCCAGCAGGATTACCGGGACAGACTATGGCTACACCTTC. As protein: CASRITGTDYGYTF.

This clone was seen only a few times. The V call is TRBV29-1, the J call TRBJ2-7, with D perhaps given as TRBD1 or TRBD2 (5 bases each). Trimming took 3 bases from V and 7 from J, leaving 16 bases between them. CDR1 and CDR2 (germline): SQVTM, ANQGSEA. The CDR3 runs 13 residues. CDR3 sequence: CSVEGVSGLEQYF. In nucleotides, the CDR3 is TGCAGCGTTGAGGGGGTGTCGGGATTGGAGCAGTACTTC.

There are many counts of this clone. The V gene is TRBV6-6, the J gene TRBJ1-5; D call uncertain. The ends were cut back, 3 bases at V and 4 bases at J, with 16 bases in the middle. Germline V CDR1 and CDR2: MNHNY, SVGAGI (reference sequence). This CDR3 has 16 residues. CDR3 DNA: TGTGCCAGCAGTTATCTGGCTACCGAGGGTAATCAGCCCCAGCATTTT. This encodes CASSYLATEGNQPQHF.

As regards this clone: Other DNA sequences from this sample encode an identical CDR3 as well. The J gene is TRBJ2-7, the V gene TRBV5-1; 8 nucleotides line up with TRBD2. V was clipped by 5 bases and J by 1 base; unmatched bases: 2. CDR1 SGHRS and CDR2 YFSETQ come from the germline V gene. The CDR3 is 13 amino acids. CDR3 DNA sequence: TGCGCCAGCAGTCTAGCGGGTTCCTACGAGCAGTACTTC. Translated: CASSLAGSYEQYF. The whole variable domain, remainder taken from reference TRBV5-1 and TRBJ2-7, is KAGVTQTPRYLIKTRGQQVTLSCSPISGHRSVSWYQQTPGQGLQFLFEYFSETQRNKGNFPGRFSGRQFSNSRSEMNVSTLELGDSALYLCASSLAGSYEQYFGPGTRLTVT.

This clone came up a few times. V usage is TRBV18 and J usage is TRBJ1-2, with D hard to call. V was clipped by 3 bases and J by 3 bases, with 8 bases between them. Per germline, CDR1 KGHSH and CDR2 LQKENI. CDR3 length: 13 residues. CDR3 in DNA: TGTGCCAGCTCACCGAAAGGAGACTATGGCTACACCTTC. This sequence encodes CASSPKGDYGYTF. Supplemented by reference TRBV18 and TRBJ1-2, the full variable domain reads NAGVMQNPRHLVRRRGQEARLRCSPMKGHSHVYWYRQLPEEGLKFMVYLQKENIIDESGMPKERFSAEFPKEGPSILRIQQVVRGDSAAYFCASSPKGDYGYTFGSGTRLTVV.

In nucleotides, the CDR3 is TGTGCCAGCAGCTTAATCGGCGGCCTGGATGAGCAGTTCTTC. This gives the protein CASSLIGGLDEQFF. The rearrangement joins TRBV7-2 to TRBJ2-1; unclear D gene. The germline V gene has CDR1 SGHTA and CDR2 FQGNSA. V was shortened by 2 bases and J by 8 bases, with 13 bases between the two germline ends. The CDR3 is made up of 14 amino acids. Combining the CDR3 with reference TRBV7-2 and TRBJ2-1 gives the whole variable domain GAGVSQSPSNKVTEKGKDVELRCDPISGHTALYWYRQSLGQGLEFLIYFQGNSAPDKSGLPSDRFSAERTGGSVSTLTIQRTQQEDSAVYLCASSLIGGLDEQFFGPGTRLTVL.

This clone has only a few counts. The CDR3 reads CASSPGRRSGENTEAFF. In DNA form, the CDR3 reads TGTGCCAGCAGCCCCGGCCGTCGTTCGGGGGAGAACACTGAAGCTTTCTTT. The chain joins TRBV28 to TRBJ1-1, with D tentatively TRBD1 (5 bases). The germline V and J ends were trimmed by 6 bases and 1 base, with 21 bases remaining between them. Germline loops: CDR1 MDHEN, CDR2 SYDVKM. The CDR3 loop spans 17 amino acids.